This TCR beta chain was identified in a study of blood T cell repertoires in COVID-19. Study context: Sites in the United States, Italy and Spain provided acute and convalescent COVID-19 samples.

Per the original methods: Reference gene primer amplification in the assay estimated nucleated cell counts. The data were produced by immunoSEQ multiplex PCR, yet TCRdb's version contains in-frame clones alone and is incomplete. That table gives V, J and clone size, and the DNA gave D and trimming. The sample has over 450,000 clones; 85% to 90% are singletons. Per the germline V gene, CDR1 is KGHSH and CDR2 is LQKENI. V was pared by 6 bases and J by 3 bases, with 17 bases between. The CDR3 is 15 amino acids. Seattle patient enrollment occurred during active infection, with longitudinal follow-up thereafter.

Sequenced: peripheral blood. The source is a woman in her 50s with COVID-19, enrolled during active disease. The chain is built from TRBV18 and TRBJ1-1; possible D gene TRBD1, 6 bases. Written as DNA, the CDR3 is TGTGCCAGCTCCCCAGTGAGGGGGGGTGACACTGAAGCTTTCTTT. As protein: CASSPVRGGDTEAFF. The full variable domain, completed using reference TRBV18 and TRBJ1-1, is NAGVMQNPRHLVRRRGQEARLRCSPMKGHSHVYWYRQLPEEGLKFMVYLQKENIIDESGMPKERFSAEFPKEGPSILRIQQVVRGDSAAYFCASSPVRGGDTEAFFGQGTRLTVV.